The entry below gives a single TCR beta chain sequence along with its context. Per the original methods: Nucleated cell number was recorded as an estimate derived from reference gene primer amplification. The protocol was immunoSEQ multiplex PCR, while the TCRdb copy is restricted to in-frame clones and leaves out a portion. V, J and clone size were drawn from that table, and D and trimming were deduced from the DNA. The table records about 250,000 clones, more than 65% of them present only once. CDR1 is SGHVS and CDR2 is FNYEAQ in the germline V gene. V lost 5 bases, J lost 7 bases, and 24 bases lay in between. The CDR3 is 17 residues long. The sample belongs to a study of blood T cell repertoires in COVID-19. About the research overall: COVID-19 samples from acute and convalescent phases originated in the United States, Italy and Spain. From T cells, B-cell-depleted T cells, or PBMCs came the material, which was cDNA or gDNA.

The sample consisted of peripheral blood. This sequence was found in a man between 50 and 59 years old with active or convalescent COVID-19. This rearrangement joins TRBV7-6 to TRBJ1-5; tentative D call: TRBD1 (6 bases). This chain's CDR3 is CASSRPRDTSGKQPQHF. The CDR3 region has the DNA TGTGCCAGCAGCCGTCCACGGGACACCAGCGGGAAACAGCCCCAGCATTTT.